Following are 4 T cell receptor beta chains from one sample sequenced in a study of human T cells and chemical hapten exposure. Time point indicated: healthy volunteer bleed at 6 weeks. Before extraction, the whole blood was not fractionated, and total RNA was taken from it. Each CDR3 protein is one row after TCRdb ran MiXCR on the RACE reads. The sample shows about 82,000 distinct CDR3 sequences, roughly 8.7% of them seen only once. Sequenced material: whole blood. These receptors all stem from a male donor in good health. Some clones in this sample may be carry-over from other donors' samples.

V is TRBV7-8 and J is TRBJ2-1; TRBD2 matches at 8 bases. The J segment lost 4 bases and the V segment lost 5 bases, leaving 16 bases of the junction unmatched. The germline CDR1 and CDR2 sequences are SGHVS and FQNEAQ. The CDR3 extends over 18 amino acids. CDR3 bases: TGTGCCAGCAGCCCAAGAGGGATAGCGGGGCGTACTTACAATGAGCAGTTCTTC. This encodes CASSPRGIAGRTYNEQFF.

The chain employs TRBV6-1 and TRBJ1-4, with TRBD1 matching over 7 bases. Germline CDR1 is MNHNS and CDR2 is SASEGT. V was clipped by 8 bases and J by 7 bases; unmatched bases: 13. CDR3 size: 15 residues. The CDR3 loop is CASGHPGTEGEKLFF. The CDR3 DNA follows: TGTGCCAGCGGTCACCCGGGGACAGAGGGTGAAAAACTGTTTTTT.

This clonotype was recorded a few times. The chain is built from TRBV4-3 and TRBJ1-1; no reliable D call. Per germline, CDR1 LGHNA and CDR2 YSLEER. The CDR3 sequence is 16 residues long. V was clipped by 1 base and J by 0 bases, with 12 bases between them. Written as DNA, the CDR3 is TGCGCCAGCAGCCAAGTCGTGGTGGGGATGAACACTGAAGCTTTCTTT. It specifies CASSQVVVGMNTEAFF.

This clonotype has ten or more counts. The V and J genes are TRBV30 and TRBJ2-7; TRBD2 might be the D (5 bases). The V end was cut by 2 bases, the J end by 0 bases, with 8 bases between. Per germline, CDR1 GTSNPN and CDR2 SVGIG (reference sequence). The CDR3 is made up of 13 amino acids. This CDR3 reads CAWSFGSSYEQYF. The CDR3 DNA reads as TGTGCCTGGAGTTTTGGGAGCTCCTACGAGCAGTACTTC.